This is a list of T cell receptor beta chains from one sample in a study of neoadjuvant anti-PD-1 for oral cavity cancer. The repertoire was sequenced with immunoSEQ multiplex PCR; TCRdb's copy has only in-frame clones and lacks some. The data show over 10,000 clones, approximately 61% seen once. Specimen: PBMCs, collected before nivolumab (anti-PD-1) treatment. These receptors all come from a person aged 40 to 85 with oral cavity squamous cell carcinoma. Both conserved end residues are part of each CDR3. Each record gives: clone size, V gene, J gene, D gene, CDR3 protein, CDR3 DNA. A D gene is named only where the DNA matches it firmly. Size is stated for part of the rows, as once, few or many counts, or as a class when the clone is expanded.

>few|TRBV5-1|TRBJ1-3|NA
CASSEGQPSGNTIYF
TGCGCCAGCAGCGAAGGACAGCCTTCTGGAAACACCATATATTTT
>NA|TRBV28|TRBJ2-1|TRBD2
CASSFSRTSGGFNEQFF
TGTGCCAGCAGTTTTTCCCGGACTAGCGGTGGATTCAATGAGCAGTTCTTC
>NA|TRBV4-1|TRBJ1-5|NA
CASSQATGDNQPQHF
TGCGCCAGCAGCCAGGCCACAGGAGACAATCAGCCCCAGCATTTT
>NA|TRBV28|TRBJ1-2|TRBD1
CASSPGGGEPKGYTF
TGTGCCAGCAGCCCAGGGGGCGGGGAACCCAAGGGCTACACCTTC
>NA|TRBV28|TRBJ2-4|TRBD2
CASSPGLAGAGNIQYF
TGTGCCAGCAGCCCCGGACTAGCGGGAGCGGGAAACATTCAGTACTTC
>NA|TRBV30|TRBJ2-3|NA
CAWSEAGKDTQYF
TGTGCCTGGAGTGAGGCAGGGAAGGATACGCAGTATTTT
>NA|TRBV30|TRBJ1-3|NA
CAWSTGSGPGNTIYF
TGTGCCTGGAGTACAGGGTCGGGCCCTGGAAACACCATATATTTT
>few|TRBV27|TRBJ2-4|TRBD1
CASSDHQGAAKNIQYF
TGTGCCAGCAGTGATCATCAGGGGGCTGCCAAAAACATTCAGTACTTC
>few|TRBV19|TRBJ2-2|NA
CASISSRATGELFF
TGTGCCAGTATCAGTAGCAGAGCCACCGGGGAGCTGTTTTTT
>few|TRBV2|TRBJ1-1|TRBD1
CASSRTGVNTEAFF
TGTGCCAGCAGTCGGACAGGGGTGAACACTGAAGCTTTCTTT
>once|TRBV2|TRBJ1-2|NA
CASSEALNGVLYGYTF
TGTGCCAGCAGTGAAGCGCTTAATGGGGTTCTCTATGGCTACACCTTC
>NA|TRBV9|TRBJ2-5|TRBD2
CASSAGLAGQETQYF
TGTGCCAGCAGCGCAGGACTAGCGGGGCAAGAGACCCAGTACTTC
>once|TRBV29-1|TRBJ1-6|NA
CSVGEESSYNSPLHF
TGCAGCGTTGGGGAGGAGAGCTCCTATAATTCACCCCTCCACTTT
>NA|TRBV9|TRBJ2-1|NA
CASSGGRSYSNEQFF
TGTGCCAGCAGCGGGGGCCGCTCCTATAGCAATGAGCAGTTCTTC
>few|TRBV25-1|TRBJ1-6|NA
CASSEGYSPLHF
TGTGCCAGCAGTGAGGGATATTCACCCCTCCACTTT
>NA|TRBV28|TRBJ1-5|TRBD1
CASLGGTAGNQPQHF
TGTGCCAGCTTAGGGGGGACAGCTGGCAATCAGCCCCAGCATTTT
>NA|TRBV5-4|TRBJ2-5|TRBD1
CASSLDGTADGETQYF
TGTGCCAGCAGCTTGGACGGGACAGCGGACGGAGAGACCCAGTACTTC
>NA|TRBV2|TRBJ2-7|NA
CASMGGGSRPYEQYF
TGTGCCAGCATGGGGGGTGGGAGCCGTCCCTACGAGCAGTACTTC
>NA|TRBV5-4|TRBJ1-1|NA
CASSPPGRDTEAFF
TGTGCCAGCAGCCCCCCGGGTCGGGACACTGAAGCTTTCTTT
>NA|TRBV5-1|TRBJ2-7|TRBD1
CASSFTGVSYEQYF
TGCGCCAGCAGCTTCACAGGGGTGAGCTACGAGCAGTACTTC
>NA|TRBV12-2|TRBJ2-1|NA
CASHPTGLHNEQFF
TGTGCAAGTCACCCGACAGGGTTACACAATGAGCAGTTCTTC
>NA|TRBV19|TRBJ2-6|NA
CASSFSGRLSGANVLTF
TGTGCCAGTAGTTTTTCGGGACGGCTCTCTGGGGCCAACGTCCTGACTTTC
>NA|TRBV28|TRBJ2-7|TRBD1
CASSPVRDRSYEQYF
TGTGCCAGCAGTCCAGTCCGGGACAGGTCCTACGAGCAGTACTTC
>once|TRBV5-4|TRBJ2-5|TRBD2
CASSLFRSGGETQYF
TGTGCCAGCAGCCTGTTCCGGAGCGGGGGGGAGACCCAGTACTTC
>NA|TRBV28|TRBJ1-5|NA
CASSSPPSSNQPQHF
TGTGCCAGCAGTTCCCCACCCAGTAGCAATCAGCCCCAGCATTTT
>once|TRBV7-6|TRBJ2-7|NA
CASSFADTPGSQEQYF
TGTGCCAGCAGCTTCGCCGACACGCCAGGGTCTCAGGAGCAGTACTTC
>NA|TRBV7-9|TRBJ1-4|NA
CASSLALRGGNEKLFF
TGTGCCAGCAGCTTAGCCCTAAGGGGAGGTAATGAAAAACTGTTTTTT
>NA|TRBV5-5|TRBJ2-3|NA
CASSPVGGETDTQYF
TGTGCCAGCAGCCCCGTCGGGGGAGAGACAGATACGCAGTATTTT
>NA|TRBV7-9|TRBJ1-5|NA
CASSLAMGQPQHF
TGTGCCAGCAGCTTAGCGATGGGGCAGCCCCAGCATTTT
>NA|TRBV5-1|TRBJ2-4|NA
CASSLGGRLTDDIQYF
TGCGCCAGCAGCTTGGGGGGGAGGCTTACCGATGACATTCAGTACTTC
>NA|TRBV30|TRBJ2-7|NA
CASLGRDVLARQYF
TGTGCCTCCCTAGGCCGGGACGTCCTAGCACGGCAGTACTTC
>NA|TRBV4-1|TRBJ2-7|TRBD1
CASRAWTGQNEQYF
TGCGCCAGCAGAGCGTGGACAGGGCAAAACGAGCAGTACTTC
>NA|TRBV6-5|TRBJ1-3|NA
CASTGRRGNTIYF
TGTGCCAGCACCGGACGCCGAGGAAACACCATATATTTT
>NA|TRBV2|TRBJ1-2|NA
CASSSDVRTGGYTF
TGTGCCAGCAGTTCGGACGTAAGAACCGGCGGCTACACCTTC
>NA|TRBV7-6|TRBJ2-5|TRBD2
CASSLEPPTSSGKLETQYF
TGTGCCAGCAGCTTAGAACCCCCAACCTCTAGCGGGAAACTGGAGACCCAGTACTTC
>few|TRBV5-5|TRBJ1-1|NA
CASSSQVMNTEAFF
TGTGCCAGCAGCTCCCAGGTTATGAACACTGAAGCTTTCTTT
>NA|TRBV6-1|TRBJ2-7|TRBD2
CASPPLAVFGEQYF
TGTGCCAGCCCACCACTAGCGGTTTTCGGGGAGCAGTACTTC
>NA|TRBV2|TRBJ1-1|NA
CASRRGPNTEAFF
TGTGCCAGCAGGAGGGGACCGAACACTGAAGCTTTCTTT
>NA|TRBV6-6|TRBJ2-7|TRBD1
CASSYSGTESYEQYF
TGTGCCAGCAGTTATTCCGGGACAGAATCCTACGAGCAGTACTTC
>NA|TRBV11-2|TRBJ1-6|NA
CASSFFESPLHF
TGTGCCAGCAGCTTTTTTGAATCACCCCTCCACTTT
>NA|TRBV5-8|TRBJ2-7|NA
CASSHYEQYF
TGTGCCAGCAGCCACTACGAGCAGTACTTC
>few|TRBV5-1|TRBJ1-5|TRBD1
CASSLGTGGIYQPQHF
TGCGCCAGCAGCTTGGGTACAGGGGGAATTTACCAGCCCCAGCATTTT
>few|TRBV2|TRBJ1-5|NA
CASSIDGVNQPQHF
TGTGCCAGCAGTATCGACGGAGTCAATCAGCCCCAGCATTTT
>NA|TRBV28|TRBJ2-5|NA
CASSHPDWRGRETQYF
TGTGCCAGCAGCCACCCGGATTGGAGAGGGAGAGAGACCCAGTACTTC
>once|TRBV9|TRBJ2-1|TRBD2
CASSVVGLAGYEQFF
TGTGCCAGCAGCGTAGTGGGACTAGCGGGATATGAGCAGTTCTTC
>NA|TRBV9|TRBJ1-1|NA
CASSVGESNTEAFF
TGTGCCAGCAGCGTAGGAGAGTCAAACACTGAAGCTTTCTTT
>NA|TRBV7-8|TRBJ2-5|TRBD2
CASSLLAGRETQYF
TGTGCCAGCAGCTTACTAGCGGGACGGGAGACCCAGTACTTC
>NA|TRBV30|TRBJ2-2|NA
CAWNTGASNTGELFF
TGTGCCTGGAATACGGGAGCTTCGAACACCGGGGAGCTGTTTTTT
>NA|TRBV2|TRBJ1-2|NA
CASKEGGIGYTF
TGTGCCAGCAAGGAAGGGGGAATTGGCTACACCTTC
>few|TRBV10-2|TRBJ1-6|NA
CASSELPGTYNSPLHF
TGCGCCAGCAGTGAGCTCCCGGGGACCTATAATTCACCCCTCCACTTT
>NA|TRBV11-3|TRBJ2-3|NA
CASSLAGADTQYF
TGTGCCAGCAGCTTAGCAGGGGCAGATACGCAGTATTTT
>NA|TRBV30|TRBJ2-6|NA
CAWSVRQFSSGANVLTF
TGTGCCTGGAGTGTCAGACAATTCAGCTCTGGGGCCAACGTCCTGACTTTC
>NA|TRBV21-1|TRBJ2-7|NA
CASSKPPDHRSYEQYF
TGTGCCAGCAGCAAACCCCCGGACCATCGCTCCTACGAGCAGTACTTC
>NA|TRBV7-2|TRBJ2-7|NA
CASSPQTRIYEQYF
TGTGCCAGCAGCCCCCAGACTAGGATCTACGAGCAGTACTTC
>NA|TRBV13|TRBJ2-1|NA
CASSLAGEGRSYNEQFF
TGTGCCAGCAGCTTAGCAGGGGAAGGCCGCTCCTACAATGAGCAGTTCTTC